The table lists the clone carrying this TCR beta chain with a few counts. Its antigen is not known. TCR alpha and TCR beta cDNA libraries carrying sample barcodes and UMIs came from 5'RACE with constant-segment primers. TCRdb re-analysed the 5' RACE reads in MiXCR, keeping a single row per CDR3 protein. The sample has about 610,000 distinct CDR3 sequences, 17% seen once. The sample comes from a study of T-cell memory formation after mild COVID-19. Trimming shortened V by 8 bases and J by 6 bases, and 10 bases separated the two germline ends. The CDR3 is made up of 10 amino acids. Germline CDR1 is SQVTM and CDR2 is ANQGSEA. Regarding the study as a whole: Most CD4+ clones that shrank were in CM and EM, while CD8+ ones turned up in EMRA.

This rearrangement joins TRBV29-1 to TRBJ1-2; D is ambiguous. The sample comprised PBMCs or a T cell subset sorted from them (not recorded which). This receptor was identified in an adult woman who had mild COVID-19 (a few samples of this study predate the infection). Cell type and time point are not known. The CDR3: CSTRTDGYTF. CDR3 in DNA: TGCAGCACTCGGACGGATGGCTACACCTTC.